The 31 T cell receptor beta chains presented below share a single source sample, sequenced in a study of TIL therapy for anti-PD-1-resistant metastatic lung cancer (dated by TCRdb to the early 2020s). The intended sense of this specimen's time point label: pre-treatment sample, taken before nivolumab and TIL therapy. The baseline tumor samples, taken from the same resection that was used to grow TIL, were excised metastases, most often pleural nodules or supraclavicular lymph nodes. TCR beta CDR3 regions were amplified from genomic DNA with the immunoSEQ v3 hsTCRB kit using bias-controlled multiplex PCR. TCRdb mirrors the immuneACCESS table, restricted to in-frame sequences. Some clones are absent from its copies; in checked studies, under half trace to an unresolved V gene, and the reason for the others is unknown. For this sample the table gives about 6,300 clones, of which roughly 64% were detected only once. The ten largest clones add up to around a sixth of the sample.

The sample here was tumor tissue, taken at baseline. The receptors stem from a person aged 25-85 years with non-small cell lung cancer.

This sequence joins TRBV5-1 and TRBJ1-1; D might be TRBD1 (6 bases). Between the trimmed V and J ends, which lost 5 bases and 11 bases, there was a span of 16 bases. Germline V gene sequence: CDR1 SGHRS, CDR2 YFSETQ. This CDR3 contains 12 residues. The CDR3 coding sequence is TGCGCCAGCAGACAACGACAGGTATGGGCTTTCTTT. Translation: CASRQRQVWAFF.

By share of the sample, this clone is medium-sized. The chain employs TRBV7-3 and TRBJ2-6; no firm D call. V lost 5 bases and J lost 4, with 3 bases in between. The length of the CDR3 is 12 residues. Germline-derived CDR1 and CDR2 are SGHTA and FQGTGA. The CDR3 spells CASSRGANVLTF. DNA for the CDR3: TGTGCCAGCAGCCGCGGGGCCAACGTCCTGACTTTC.

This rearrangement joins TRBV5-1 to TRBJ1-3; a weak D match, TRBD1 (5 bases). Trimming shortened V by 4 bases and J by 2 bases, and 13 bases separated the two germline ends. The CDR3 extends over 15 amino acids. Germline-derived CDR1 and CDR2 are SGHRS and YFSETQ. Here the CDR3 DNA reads TGCGCCAGCAGCCCGGGGGGTTATACTGGAAACACCATATATTTT. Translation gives CASSPGGYTGNTIYF.

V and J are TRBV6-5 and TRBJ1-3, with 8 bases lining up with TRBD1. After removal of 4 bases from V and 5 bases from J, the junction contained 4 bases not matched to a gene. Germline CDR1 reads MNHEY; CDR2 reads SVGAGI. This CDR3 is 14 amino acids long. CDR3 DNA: TGTGCCAGCAGTTCTCAGGGGGCCAGAAACACCATATATTTT. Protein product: CASSSQGARNTIYF.

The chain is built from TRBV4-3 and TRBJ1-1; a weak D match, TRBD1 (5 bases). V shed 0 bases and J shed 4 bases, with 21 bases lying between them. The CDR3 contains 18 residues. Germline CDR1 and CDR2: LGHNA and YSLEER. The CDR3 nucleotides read TGCGCCAGCAGCCAAGATCTCGGGGCACCAGCGGGTGGCACTGAAGCTTTCTTT. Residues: CASSQDLGAPAGGTEAFF.

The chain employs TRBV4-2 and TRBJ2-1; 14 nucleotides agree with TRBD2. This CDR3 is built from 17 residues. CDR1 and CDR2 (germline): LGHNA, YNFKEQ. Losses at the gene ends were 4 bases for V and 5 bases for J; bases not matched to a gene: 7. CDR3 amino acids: CASSPTGTSGRNNEQFF. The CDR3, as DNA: TGTGCCAGCAGCCCTACTGGGACTAGCGGGAGAAACAATGAGCAGTTCTTC.

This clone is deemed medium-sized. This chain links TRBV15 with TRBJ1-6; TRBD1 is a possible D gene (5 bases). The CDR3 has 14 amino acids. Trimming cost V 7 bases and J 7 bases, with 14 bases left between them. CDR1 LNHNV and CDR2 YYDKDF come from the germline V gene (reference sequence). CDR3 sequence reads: CATTSGNENSPLHF. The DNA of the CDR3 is TGTGCCACCACGTCAGGGAACGAGAATTCACCCCTCCACTTT. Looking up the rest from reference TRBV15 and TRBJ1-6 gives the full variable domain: DAMVIQNPRYQVTQFGKPVTLSCSQTLNHNVMYWYQQKSSQAPKLLFHYYDKDFNNEADTPDNFQSRRPNTSFCFLDIRSPGLGDTAMYLCATTSGNENSPLHFGNGTRLTVT.

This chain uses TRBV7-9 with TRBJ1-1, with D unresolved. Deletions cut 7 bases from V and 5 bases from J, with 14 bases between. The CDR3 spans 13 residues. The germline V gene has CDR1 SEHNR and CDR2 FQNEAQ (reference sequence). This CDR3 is CASTLGGRTEAFF. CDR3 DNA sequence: TGTGCCAGCACCCTGGGAGGGAGGACTGAAGCTTTCTTT. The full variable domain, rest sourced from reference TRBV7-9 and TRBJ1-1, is DTGVSQNPRHKITKRGQNVTFRCDPISEHNRLYWYRQTLGQGPEFLTYFQNEAQLEKSRLLSDRFSAERPKGSFSTLEIQRTEQGDSAMYLCASTLGGRTEAFFGQGTRLTVV.

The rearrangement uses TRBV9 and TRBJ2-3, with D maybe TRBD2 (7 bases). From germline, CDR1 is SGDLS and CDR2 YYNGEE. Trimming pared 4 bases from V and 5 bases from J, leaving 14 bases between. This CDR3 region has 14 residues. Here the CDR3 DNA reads TGTGCCAGCAGCCCCGGCGGGGGCAGAGATACGCAGTATTTT. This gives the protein CASSPGGGRDTQYF.

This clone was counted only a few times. The chain's CDR3 is CSASEGIGYGYTF. The CDR3 coding sequence is TGCAGTGCTAGTGAGGGAATCGGCTATGGCTACACCTTC. The V gene is TRBV20-1, the J gene TRBJ1-2; no reliable D call. The germline V and J ends were trimmed by 3 bases and 4 bases, with 12 bases remaining between them. CDR3 length: 13 amino acids. Germline-derived CDR1 and CDR2 are DFQATT and SNEGSKA (reference sequence).

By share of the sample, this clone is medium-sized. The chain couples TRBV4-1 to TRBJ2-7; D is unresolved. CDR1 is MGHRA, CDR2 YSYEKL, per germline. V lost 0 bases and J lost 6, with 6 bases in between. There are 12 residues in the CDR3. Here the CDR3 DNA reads TGCGCCAGCAGCCAAGATTGGGGCGAGCAGTACTTC. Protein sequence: CASSQDWGEQYF.

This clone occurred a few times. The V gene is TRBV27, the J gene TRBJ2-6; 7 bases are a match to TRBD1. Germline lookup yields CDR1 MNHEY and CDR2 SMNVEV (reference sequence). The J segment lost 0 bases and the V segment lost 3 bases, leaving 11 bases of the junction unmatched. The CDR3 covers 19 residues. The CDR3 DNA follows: TGTGCCAGCAGTTTTAGGATGCCAGGGGACAGCTCTGGGGCCAACGTCCTGACTTTC. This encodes CASSFRMPGDSSGANVLTF.

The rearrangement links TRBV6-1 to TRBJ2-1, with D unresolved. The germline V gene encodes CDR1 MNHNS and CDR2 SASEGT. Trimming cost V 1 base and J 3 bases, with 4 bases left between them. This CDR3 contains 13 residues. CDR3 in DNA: TGTGCCAGCAGTGAAGGGGACTACAATGAGCAGTTCTTC. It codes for CASSEGDYNEQFF.

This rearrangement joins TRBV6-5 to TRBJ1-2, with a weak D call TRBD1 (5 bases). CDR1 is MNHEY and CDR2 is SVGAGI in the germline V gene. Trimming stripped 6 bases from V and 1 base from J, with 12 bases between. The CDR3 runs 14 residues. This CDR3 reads CASSRDGNNYGYTF. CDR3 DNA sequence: TGTGCCAGCAGCCGGGACGGTAATAACTATGGCTACACCTTC.

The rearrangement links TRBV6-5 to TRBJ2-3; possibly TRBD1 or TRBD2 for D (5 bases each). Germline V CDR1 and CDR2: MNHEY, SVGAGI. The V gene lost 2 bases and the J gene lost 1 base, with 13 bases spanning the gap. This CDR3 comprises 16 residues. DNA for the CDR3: TGTGCCAGCAGTTACAGAGGGACCGTCGGCACAGATACGCAGTATTTT. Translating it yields CASSYRGTVGTDTQYF.

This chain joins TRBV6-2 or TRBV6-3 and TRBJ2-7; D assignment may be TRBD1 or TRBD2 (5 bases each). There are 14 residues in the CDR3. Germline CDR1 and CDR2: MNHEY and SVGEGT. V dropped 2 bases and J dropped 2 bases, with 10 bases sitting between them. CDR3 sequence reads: CASSYRDGPYEQYV. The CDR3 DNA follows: TGTGCCAGCAGTTACCGGGACGGACCCTACGAGCAGTACGTC.

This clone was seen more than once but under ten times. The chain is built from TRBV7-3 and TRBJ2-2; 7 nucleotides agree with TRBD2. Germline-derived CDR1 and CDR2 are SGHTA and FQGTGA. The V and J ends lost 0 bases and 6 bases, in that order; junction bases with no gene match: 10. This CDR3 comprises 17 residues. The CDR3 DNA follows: TGTGCCAGCAGCTTAACGTCCCAGCGGGGTAGCGCCGGGGAGCTGTTTTTT. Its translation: CASSLTSQRGSAGELFF. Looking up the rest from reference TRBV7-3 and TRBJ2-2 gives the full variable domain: GAGVSQTPSNKVTEKGKYVELRCDPISGHTALYWYRQSLGQGPEFLIYFQGTGAADDSGLPNDRFFAVRPEGSVSTLKIQRTERGDSAVYLCASSLTSQRGSAGELFFGEGSRLTVL.

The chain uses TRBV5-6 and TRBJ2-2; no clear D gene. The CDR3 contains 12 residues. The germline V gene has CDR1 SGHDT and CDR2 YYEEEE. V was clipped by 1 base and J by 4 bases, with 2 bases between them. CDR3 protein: CASSLFTGELFF. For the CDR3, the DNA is TGTGCCAGCAGCTTGTTCACCGGGGAGCTGTTTTTT.

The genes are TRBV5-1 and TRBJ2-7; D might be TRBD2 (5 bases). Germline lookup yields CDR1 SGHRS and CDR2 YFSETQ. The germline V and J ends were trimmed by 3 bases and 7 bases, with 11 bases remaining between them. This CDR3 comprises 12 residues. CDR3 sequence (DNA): TGCGCCAGCAGCTCGGACGGGATGGAGCAGTACTTC. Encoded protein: CASSSDGMEQYF.

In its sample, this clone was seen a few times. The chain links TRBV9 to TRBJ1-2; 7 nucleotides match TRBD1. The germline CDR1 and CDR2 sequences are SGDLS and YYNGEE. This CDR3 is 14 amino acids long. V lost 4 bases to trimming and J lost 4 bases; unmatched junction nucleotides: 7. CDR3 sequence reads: CASSPGQEFYGYTF. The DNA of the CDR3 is TGTGCCAGCAGCCCAGGACAGGAGTTCTATGGCTACACCTTC. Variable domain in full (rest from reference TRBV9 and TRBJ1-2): DSGVTQTPKHLITATGQRVTLRCSPRSGDLSVYWYQQSLDQGLQFLIQYYNGEERAKGNILERFSAQQFPDLHSELNLSSLELGDSALYFCASSPGQEFYGYTFGSGTRLTVV.

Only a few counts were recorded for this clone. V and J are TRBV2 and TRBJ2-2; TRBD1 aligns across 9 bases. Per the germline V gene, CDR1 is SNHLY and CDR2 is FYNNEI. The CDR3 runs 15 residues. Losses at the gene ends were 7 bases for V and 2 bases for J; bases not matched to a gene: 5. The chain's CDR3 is CASTRTGANTGELFF. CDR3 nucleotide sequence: TGTGCCAGCACAAGGACAGGGGCTAACACCGGGGAGCTGTTTTTT.

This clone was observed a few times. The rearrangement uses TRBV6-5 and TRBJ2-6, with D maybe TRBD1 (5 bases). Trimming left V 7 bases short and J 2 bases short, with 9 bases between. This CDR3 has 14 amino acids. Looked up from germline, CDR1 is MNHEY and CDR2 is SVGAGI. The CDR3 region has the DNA TGTGCCAGCAACAGGTCGCCTGGGGCCAACGTCCTGACTTTC. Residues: CASNRSPGANVLTF.

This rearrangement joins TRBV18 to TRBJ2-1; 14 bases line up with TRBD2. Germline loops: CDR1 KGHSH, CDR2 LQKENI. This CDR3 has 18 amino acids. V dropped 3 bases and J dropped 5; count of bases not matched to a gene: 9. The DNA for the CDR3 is TGTGCCAGCTCACCCAAGGGACTAGCGGGAGCTTCACACAATGAGCAGTTCTTC. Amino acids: CASSPKGLAGASHNEQFF.

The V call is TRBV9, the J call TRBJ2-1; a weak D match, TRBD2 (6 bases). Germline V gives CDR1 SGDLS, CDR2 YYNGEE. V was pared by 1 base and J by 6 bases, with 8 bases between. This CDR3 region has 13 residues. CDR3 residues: CASSVYGGNEQFF. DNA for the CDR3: TGTGCCAGCAGCGTATACGGGGGCAATGAGCAGTTCTTC.

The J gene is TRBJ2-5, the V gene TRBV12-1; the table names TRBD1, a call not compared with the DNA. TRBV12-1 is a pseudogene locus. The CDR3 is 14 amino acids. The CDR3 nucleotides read TGTGCCAGCAGCTTCACAGGGGGGGCAGAGACCCAGTACTTC. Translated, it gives CASSFTGGAETQYF.

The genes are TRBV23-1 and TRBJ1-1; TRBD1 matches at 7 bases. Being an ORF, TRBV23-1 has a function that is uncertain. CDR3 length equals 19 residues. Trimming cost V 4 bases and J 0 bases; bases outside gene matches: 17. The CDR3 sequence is CASSPKDRDRSIMNTEAFF. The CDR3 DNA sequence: TGCGCCAGCAGTCCAAAAGACCGGGACAGAAGCATCATGAACACTGAAGCTTTCTTT.

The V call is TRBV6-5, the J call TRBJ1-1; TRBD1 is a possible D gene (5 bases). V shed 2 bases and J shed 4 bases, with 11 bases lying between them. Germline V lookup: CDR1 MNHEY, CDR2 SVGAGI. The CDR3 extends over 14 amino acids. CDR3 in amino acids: CASSYKYGGTEAFF. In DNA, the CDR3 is TGTGCCAGCAGTTACAAGTACGGGGGCACTGAAGCTTTCTTT.

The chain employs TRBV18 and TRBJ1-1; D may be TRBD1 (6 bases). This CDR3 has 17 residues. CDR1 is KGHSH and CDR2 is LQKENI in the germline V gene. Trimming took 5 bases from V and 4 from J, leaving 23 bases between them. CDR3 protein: CASSYRSPAGGITEAFF. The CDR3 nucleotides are TGTGCCAGCTCATATAGGTCTCCGGCGGGGGGCATCACTGAAGCTTTCTTT.

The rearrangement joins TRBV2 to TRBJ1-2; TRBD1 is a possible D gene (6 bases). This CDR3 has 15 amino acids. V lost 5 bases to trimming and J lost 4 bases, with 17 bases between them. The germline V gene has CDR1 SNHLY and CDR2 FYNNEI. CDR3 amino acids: CASSYDMGGGYGYTF. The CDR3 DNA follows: TGTGCCAGCAGTTACGACATGGGGGGCGGCTATGGCTACACCTTC.

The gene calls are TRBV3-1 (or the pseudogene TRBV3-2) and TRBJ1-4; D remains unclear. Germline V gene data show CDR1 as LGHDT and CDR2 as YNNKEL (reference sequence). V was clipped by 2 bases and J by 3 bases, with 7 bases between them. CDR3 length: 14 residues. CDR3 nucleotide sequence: TGTGCCAGCAGCCAAAGGTTCTCTAATGAAAAACTGTTTTTT. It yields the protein CASSQRFSNEKLFF.

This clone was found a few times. CDR3 protein: CATTGGMNTEAFF. The CDR3 nucleotides read TGTGCCACCACAGGGGGCATGAACACTGAAGCTTTCTTT. The V gene is TRBV15, the J gene TRBJ1-1, with 8 bases matching TRBD1. The germline gives CDR1 LNHNV, CDR2 YYDKDF (reference sequence). The CDR3 extends over 13 amino acids. Losses at the gene ends were 7 bases for V and 0 bases for J; bases not matched to a gene: 1.